The source of this TCR beta chain is a study of blood T cells in healthy people across ages. Background on the study: Capture by template switching was about one barcoded beta molecule per two T cells. Study-level points and caveats: In older individuals, TCR beta diversity per million T cells was lower, falling roughly linearly with age. When set beside aged donors, long-lived donors presented more naive CD4+ cells and higher diversity.

Alongside a J-beta primer mix, a sample-barcoded 5' primer served in a second PCR lasting roughly 6 to 12 cycles. TCRdb recomputed calls from the 5' RACE reads with MiXCR, one row per CDR3 protein. The repertoire includes approximately 850,000 distinct CDR3 sequences, 55% to 75% of them detected once, and approximately 21% sits in the top ten. V lost 7 bases to trimming and J lost 2 bases, with 11 bases between them. The CDR3 runs to 13 residues. In regard to this clonotype: Its specificity is unknown.

The specimen sequenced was blood. The chain links TRBV12-3 or TRBV12-4 to TRBJ2-5; D tentatively fits TRBD1 or TRBD2 (5 bases each). The TCR originated in a man aged 25-45 years in good health. The CDR3 loop reads CASIGTPQETQYF. The CDR3 DNA reads as TGTGCCAGCATCGGGACGCCACAAGAGACCCAGTACTTC.